This T cell receptor (beta chain) was obtained from a study of blood T cell repertoires in COVID-19. The repertoire was sequenced with immunoSEQ multiplex PCR; TCRdb's copy has only in-frame clones and lacks some. The sample carries some 300,000 clones, 90% recorded once. The V and J ends lost 6 bases and 4 bases respectively, with 18 bases between them. The CDR3 totals 15 residues. In germline, CDR1 is MNHEY, CDR2 SVGAGI. This rearrangement joins TRBV6-5 to TRBJ1-2; tentative D call: TRBD1 (6 bases). The sequence derives from a woman aged 25 to 45 who had been exposed to COVID-19. The sequenced material came from PBMCs or T cells enriched from blood (not recorded which). The CDR3 is CASSRTRDTGYGYTF. The CDR3 DNA reads as TGTGCCAGCAGCAGAACCCGGGACACGGGCTATGGCTACACCTTC.